These 28 T cell receptor beta chains originate from one sample sequenced in a study of blood T cell repertoires in COVID-19. Produced via immunoSEQ multiplex PCR; TCRdb's table is partial and in-frame only. The sample has about 140,000 clones, approximately 83% seen once; the top ten hold under 4.5%. Sequencing was done on a sample of peripheral blood. These receptors originate from a woman between 55 and 75 years old with acute or convalescent COVID-19.

The chain recombines TRBV19 with TRBJ1-1; 10 bases align to TRBD1. From germline, CDR1 is LNHDA and CDR2 SQIVND (reference sequence). J gave up 4 bases and V 3 bases, and 2 bases lay outside the gene matches. This CDR3 is 14 amino acids long. CDR3 residues: CASSIRDRGTEAFF. The DNA for the CDR3 is TGTGCCAGTAGTATTAGGGACAGGGGCACTGAAGCTTTCTTT. The whole variable domain, filled in from reference TRBV19 and TRBJ1-1, reads DGGITQSPKYLFRKEGQNVTLSCEQNLNHDAMYWYRQDPGQGLRLIYYSQIVNDFQKGDIAEGYSVSREKKESFPLTVTSAQKNPTAFYLCASSIRDRGTEAFFGQGTRLTVV.

The rearrangement links TRBV3-1 (or the pseudogene TRBV3-2) to TRBJ2-1; TRBD2 is a possible D gene (5 bases). The CDR3 sequence is 12 residues long. V gave up 8 bases and J gave up 8 bases, with 13 bases separating them. Germline CDR1 is LGHDT and CDR2 is YNNKEL (reference sequence). This chain's CDR3 is CASREDEDEQFF. CDR3 sequence (DNA): TGTGCCAGCCGGGAAGACGAAGATGAGCAGTTCTTC.

The chain employs TRBV28 and TRBJ2-7; 9 bases are a match to TRBD1. The CDR3 totals 14 residues. Germline V gene sequence: CDR1 MDHEN, CDR2 SYDVKM. After removal of 4 bases from V and 7 bases from J, the junction contained 8 bases not matched to a gene. The CDR3 region is CASSWNRGRREQYF. The CDR3 region has the DNA TGTGCCAGCAGTTGGAACAGGGGGCGAAGGGAGCAGTACTTC.

The chain combines TRBV10-3 with TRBJ1-1, with TRBD1 matching over 7 bases. The CDR3 spans 14 residues. Germline loops: CDR1 ENHRY, CDR2 SYGVKD. V shed 0 bases and J 7 bases; nucleotides not matched to a gene: 5. Here the CDR3 reads CAISESGGRNEAFF. Here the CDR3 DNA reads TGTGCCATCAGTGAGTCAGGGGGCAGAAATGAAGCTTTCTTT.

The rearrangement joins TRBV27 to TRBJ2-5; no clear D. This CDR3 is 13 amino acids long. Trimming cost V 1 base and J 4 bases, with 7 bases left between them. From germline, CDR1 is MNHEY and CDR2 SMNVEV (reference sequence). The CDR3 nucleotides read TGTGCCAGCAGTTTATTTTCGGGAGAGACCCAGTACTTC. This gives the protein CASSLFSGETQYF.

This rearrangement joins TRBV9 to TRBJ1-1, with D possibly TRBD1 on 5 matching bases. The CDR3 sequence is 14 residues long. In germline, CDR1 is SGDLS, CDR2 YYNGEE. V lost 2 bases and J 3 bases, leaving 11 bases between the germline ends. The CDR3 sequence is CASSVEGLDTEAFF. The DNA for the CDR3 is TGTGCCAGCAGCGTGGAGGGGTTGGACACTGAAGCTTTCTTT.

The CDR3 nucleotides read TGTGCCATCAGTGCGGCAGGGAGCACAGATACGCAGTATTTT. Its protein is CAISAAGSTDTQYF. V and J are TRBV10-3 and TRBJ2-3; TRBD1 is a possible D gene (5 bases). CDR1 is ENHRY, CDR2 SYGVKD, per germline. The CDR3 has 14 residues. Trimming left V 4 bases short and J 0 bases short, with 8 bases between.

The V gene is TRBV18, the J gene TRBJ1-1, with 7 nucleotides matching TRBD1. This CDR3 is 13 amino acids long. With V trimmed by 2 bases and J by 8 bases, 5 bases remained unmatched. CDR1 is KGHSH, CDR2 LQKENI, per germline. CDR3 sequence: CASSPSRGFEAFF. Here the CDR3 DNA reads TGTGCCAGCTCACCATCCAGGGGGTTCGAAGCTTTCTTT.

V and J are TRBV5-1 and TRBJ2-2; D is unresolved. CDR1 and CDR2 from the germline V gene are SGHRS and YFSETQ. The CDR3 is 15 residues long. Trimming removed 0 bases at V and 4 bases at J, with 10 bases between. The CDR3 DNA reads as TGCGCCAGCAGCTTGGATGGCCGATCCACCGGGGAGCTGTTTTTT. Protein product: CASSLDGRSTGELFF. The whole variable domain, remainder taken from reference TRBV5-1 and TRBJ2-2, is KAGVTQTPRYLIKTRGQQVTLSCSPISGHRSVSWYQQTPGQGLQFLFEYFSETQRNKGNFPGRFSGRQFSNSRSEMNVSTLELGDSALYLCASSLDGRSTGELFFGEGSRLTVL.

The chain has TRBV7-3 and TRBJ2-3; 9 bases map to TRBD2. Germline trimming cut 4 bases from V and 4 bases from J; bases unmatched to any gene: 3. CDR1 and CDR2 from the germline V gene are SGHTA and FQGTGA. CDR3 length equals 14 residues. This CDR3 is CASSSGTSPDTQYF. In nucleotides, the CDR3 is TGTGCCAGCAGCTCCGGGACTAGCCCAGATACGCAGTATTTT. The whole variable domain, remainder taken from reference TRBV7-3 and TRBJ2-3, is GAGVSQTPSNKVTEKGKYVELRCDPISGHTALYWYRQSLGQGPEFLIYFQGTGAADDSGLPNDRFFAVRPEGSVSTLKIQRTERGDSAVYLCASSSGTSPDTQYFGPGTRLTVL.

The chain employs TRBV23-1 and TRBJ1-1; 7 bases align to TRBD1. TRBV23-1 is given ORF status, its function remaining uncertain. V lost 8 bases, J lost 1 base, and 19 bases stayed unmatched. This CDR3 has 18 residues. The DNA for the CDR3 is TGCGCCAGCGGCTCCGGGACAGTGCCTATGTGGGGGAACACTGAAGCTTTCTTT. Protein sequence: CASGSGTVPMWGNTEAFF.

This clone came up a few times. The rearrangement uses TRBV4-1 and TRBJ2-7, with 9 positions matching TRBD2. CDR1 MGHRA and CDR2 YSYEKL come from the germline V gene. The V and J ends lost 1 base and 2 bases, in that order; junction bases with no gene match: 6. CDR3 size: 16 residues. The CDR3 is CASSQAAAGGTYEQYF. In nucleotides, the CDR3 is TGCGCCAGCAGCCAAGCCGCGGCGGGAGGGACCTACGAGCAGTACTTC.

This CDR3 is CSVAGPTTYEQYF. DNA for the CDR3: TGCAGCGTGGCGGGACCGACGACCTACGAGCAGTACTTC. This chain connects TRBV29-1 to TRBJ2-7; D perhaps matches TRBD2 (6 bases). Germline CDR1 SQVTM, CDR2 ANQGSEA. This CDR3 has 13 residues. V lost 6 bases and J lost 2, with 14 bases in between.

V gene TRBV6-1 combines with J gene TRBJ2-1; 11 positions match TRBD2. This CDR3 spans 19 amino acids. Losses at the gene ends were 0 bases for V and 4 bases for J; bases not matched to a gene: 11. Germline V CDR1 and CDR2: MNHNS, SASEGT. The CDR3 region is CASSEAVDSGRARYNEQFF. CDR3 nucleotides: TGTGCCAGCAGTGAAGCGGTTGATAGCGGGAGGGCCAGGTACAATGAGCAGTTCTTC.

CDR3 nucleotide sequence: TGCAGTGCTAGTAGACAGGGGATGGGCTATGGCTACACCTTC. Protein: CSASRQGMGYGYTF. The genes are TRBV20-1 and TRBJ1-2; 8 nucleotides match TRBD1. After removal of 3 bases from V and 4 bases from J, the junction contained 7 bases not matched to a gene. CDR1 and CDR2 from the germline V gene are DFQATT and SNEGSKA (reference sequence). CDR3 length: 14 residues.

This clone was observed a handful of times. CDR3 protein: CASSLDGTGPYGYTF. CDR3 in DNA: TGCGCCAGCAGCTTGGACGGGACAGGCCCCTATGGCTACACCTTC. The rearrangement joins TRBV5-1 to TRBJ1-2; TRBD1 matches 8 bases. Germline V gene sequence: CDR1 SGHRS, CDR2 YFSETQ. The CDR3 covers 15 residues. Trimming removed 0 bases from V and 4 bases from J; junction bases left unmatched: 5.

This chain links TRBV13 with TRBJ1-4, with D possibly matching TRBD1 (5 bases). V dropped 8 bases and J dropped 7 bases, with 20 bases sitting between them. This CDR3 has 15 residues. CDR1 is PRHDT and CDR2 is FYEKMQ in the germline V gene (reference sequence). The CDR3: CASGGRVESGEKLFF. CDR3 bases: TGTGCCAGCGGGGGGAGGGTCGAGAGTGGTGAAAAACTGTTTTTT.

The chain carries TRBV29-1 and TRBJ1-4; 9 bases map to TRBD1. This CDR3 region has 12 residues. V gave up 5 bases and J gave up 7 bases; unmatched junction bases: 2. In germline, CDR1 is SQVTM, CDR2 ANQGSEA. This chain's CDR3 is CSVSGQGEKLFF. The CDR3 bases are TGCAGCGTTTCGGGACAGGGTGAAAAACTGTTTTTT.

V usage is TRBV28 and J usage is TRBJ2-5; TRBD2 is a possible D gene (6 bases). Trimming pared 6 bases from V and 1 base from J, leaving 15 bases between. Germline V gene lookup returns CDR1 MDHEN and CDR2 SYDVKM. This CDR3 is built from 15 residues. The CDR3 DNA follows: TGTGCCAGCAGACTTCCTGCGGGACCCCAAGAGACCCAGTACTTC. Its translation: CASRLPAGPQETQYF. Full variable domain (remainder filled in from reference TRBV28 and TRBJ2-5): DVKVTQSSRYLVKRTGEKVFLECVQDMDHENMFWYRQDPGLGLRLIYFSYDVKMKEKGDIPEGYSVSREKKERFSLILESASTNQTSMYLCASRLPAGPQETQYFGPGTRLLVL.

The rearrangement uses TRBV13 and TRBJ1-2, with D uncertain. The CDR3 runs 13 residues. Trimming stripped 3 bases from V and 6 bases from J, with 11 bases between. Germline loops: CDR1 PRHDT, CDR2 FYEKMQ (reference sequence). CDR3: CASSFAAGDGYTF. In DNA, the CDR3 is TGTGCCAGCAGCTTTGCCGCAGGTGATGGCTACACCTTC.

The CDR3 DNA reads TGCGCCAGCAGCCAAGGGGCTCAACAGGGAGAGACCCAGTACTTC. Translation gives CASSQGAQQGETQYF. The chain employs TRBV4-3 and TRBJ2-5; a possible D gene is TRBD1 (6 bases). Germline loops: CDR1 LGHNA, CDR2 YSLEER. V dropped 1 base and J dropped 4 bases, with 13 bases sitting between them. This CDR3 is 15 amino acids long.

The rearrangement joins TRBV5-1 to TRBJ1-3; D is undetermined. This CDR3 contains 13 residues. Germline V gene sequence: CDR1 SGHRS, CDR2 YFSETQ. Trimming stripped 1 base from V and 0 bases from J, with 2 bases between. CDR3 loop: CASSLHSGNTIYF. For the CDR3, the DNA is TGCGCCAGCAGCTTGCACTCTGGAAACACCATATATTTT.

The chain has TRBV19 and TRBJ2-4, with 8 bases lining up with TRBD1. The V gene's germline CDR1 is LNHDA and CDR2 SQIVND (reference sequence). J was trimmed by 2 bases and V by 6 bases; bases with no gene match: 6. The CDR3 length is 15 residues. The CDR3 reads CASSRGQGSKNIQYF. As DNA, the CDR3 is TGTGCCAGTAGCCGAGGACAGGGTTCCAAAAACATTCAGTACTTC.

The table lists this clone with a few counts. The chain carries TRBV6-5 and TRBJ2-2; 8 bases line up with TRBD1. The CDR3 contains 15 residues. The germline V gene has CDR1 MNHEY and CDR2 SVGAGI. Trimming at V came to 6 bases and at J to 1 base, leaving 4 bases not matched to a gene. The CDR3 coding sequence is TGTGCCAGCAGCCGGACAGGGCAGAACACCGGGGAGCTGTTTTTT. This encodes CASSRTGQNTGELFF.

The chain recombines TRBV23-1 with TRBJ2-7; 7 bases map to TRBD1. TRBV23-1 is an open reading frame, and its role is uncertain. With 4 bases clipped from V and 2 bases from J, the junction kept 5 bases outside the gene matches. The CDR3 totals 14 residues. CDR3 amino acids: CASSLPGQTYEQYF. The CDR3 region has the DNA TGCGCCAGCAGTCTCCCGGGACAGACCTACGAGCAGTACTTC.

The chain has TRBV20-1 and TRBJ1-1; D unresolved. V lost 6 bases, J lost 10 bases, and 12 bases lay in between. The CDR3 is 10 residues long. The germline gives CDR1 DFQATT, CDR2 SNEGSKA (reference sequence). The CDR3 sequence: CSASSIGAFF. Here the CDR3 DNA reads TGCAGTGCCTCCTCTATTGGAGCTTTCTTT.

The V gene is TRBV4-1, the J gene TRBJ2-3; TRBD2 agrees at 8 bases. Germline V gives CDR1 MGHRA, CDR2 YSYEKL. CDR3 length equals 16 residues. V shed 2 bases, J shed 2 bases, and the junction held 6 bases outside the gene matches. Written as DNA, the CDR3 is TGCGCCAGCAGCCAACCACTAGCGGAGCTCACAGATACGCAGTATTTT. Its protein is CASSQPLAELTDTQYF.

This clone was found once. The J gene is TRBJ1-2, the V gene TRBV29-1, with D perhaps matching TRBD1 (5 bases). The germline gives CDR1 SQVTM, CDR2 ANQGSEA. The CDR3 is 14 residues long. The V gene lost 6 bases and the J gene lost 2 bases, with 16 bases spanning the gap. CDR3 DNA sequence: TGCAGCGTCAGCGGGGCGTATACGAACTATGGCTACACCTTC. This encodes CSVSGAYTNYGYTF.